One sample yielded the 26 T cell receptor beta chains listed below, sequenced in a study of technical replicates of blood from a handful of donors. Measured with immunoSEQ multiplex PCR; TCRdb has only the in-frame clones, and not every one. This table has tens of thousands of clones, roughly 94% appearing once. Source material: T cells isolated from PBMCs. Every receptor here comes from a human donor in good health.

The chain joins TRBV15 to TRBJ1-2; D is uncertain. The CDR3 spans 15 residues. Per the germline V gene, CDR1 is LNHNV and CDR2 is YYDKDF (reference sequence). Trimming stripped 4 bases from V and 2 bases from J, with 14 bases between. In DNA form, the CDR3 reads TGTGCCACCAGCACGCATATGACACTGAACTATGGCTACACCTTC. It translates to CATSTHMTLNYGYTF.

This chain connects TRBV28 to TRBJ1-1; TRBD1 is a possible D gene (6 bases). Trimming took off 5 bases at V and 0 bases at J, with 19 bases between the two ends. The CDR3 consists of 17 residues. Germline loops: CDR1 MDHEN, CDR2 SYDVKM. The CDR3 DNA reads TGTGCCAGCAGTAGGAGACAGGTCAGGCCAATGAACACTGAAGCTTTCTTT. Translating gives CASSRRQVRPMNTEAFF. Filled out from reference TRBV28 and TRBJ1-1, the complete variable domain reads DVKVTQSSRYLVKRTGEKVFLECVQDMDHENMFWYRQDPGLGLRLIYFSYDVKMKEKGDIPEGYSVSREKKERFSLILESASTNQTSMYLCASSRRQVRPMNTEAFFGQGTRLTVV.

The chain has TRBV27 and TRBJ1-2, with 9 bases aligning to TRBD1. The CDR3 contains 15 residues. The J segment lost 2 bases and the V segment lost 5 bases, leaving 6 bases of the junction unmatched. The V gene's germline CDR1 is MNHEY and CDR2 SMNVEV (reference sequence). DNA for the CDR3: TGTGCCAGCAGTCCGCGGACAGGGGCGAACTATGGCTACACCTTC. Amino acid sequence: CASSPRTGANYGYTF.

The rearrangement joins TRBV7-8 to TRBJ1-4; D gene uncertain. Per the germline V gene, CDR1 is SGHVS and CDR2 is FQNEAQ. The CDR3 contains 14 residues. V dropped 3 bases and J dropped 5 bases, with 10 bases sitting between them. In DNA form, the CDR3 reads TGTGCCAGCAGCTTCCTCGCCGGGAATGAAAAACTGTTTTTT. This codes for CASSFLAGNEKLFF.

V and J are TRBV6-1 and TRBJ1-1; D is perhaps TRBD1 (6 bases). V gave up 4 bases and J gave up 5 bases, with 17 bases separating them. The germline gives CDR1 MNHNS, CDR2 SASEGT. CDR3 length: 15 residues. The CDR3 region is CASSGNRVLGTEAFF. The CDR3 bases are TGTGCCAGCAGTGGTAACAGGGTTTTAGGGACTGAAGCTTTCTTT.

J is TRBJ2-5 and V is TRBV6-1; TRBD2 matches 7 bases. Trimming at V came to 2 bases and at J to 5 bases, leaving 8 bases not matched to a gene. There are 15 residues in the CDR3. Looked up from germline, CDR1 is MNHNS and CDR2 is SASEGT. CDR3 amino acids: CASSESPGRGETQYF. In DNA form, the CDR3 reads TGTGCCAGCAGTGAAAGCCCGGGGAGGGGTGAGACCCAGTACTTC.

This chain connects TRBV6-1 to TRBJ2-3; 9 nucleotides agree with TRBD1. J gave up 3 bases and V 11 bases, and 12 bases lay outside the gene matches. From germline, CDR1 is MNHNS and CDR2 SASEGT. The CDR3 is made up of 15 amino acids. CDR3 nucleotides: TGTGCCGCTCAAACAGGGGGCGAGGCAACAGATACGCAGTATTTT. It is translated as CAAQTGGEATDTQYF.

CDR3 in DNA: TGTGCCACCACGGACAGTTTGTCAGGGGAGCTGTTTTTT. Protein sequence: CATTDSLSGELFF. The rearrangement uses TRBV19 and TRBJ2-2; TRBD1 might be the D (6 bases). The germline V and J ends were trimmed by 10 bases and 8 bases, with 17 bases remaining between them. Germline V lookup: CDR1 LNHDA, CDR2 SQIVND (reference sequence). This CDR3 is built from 13 residues.

This chain joins TRBV13 and TRBJ1-1; D may be TRBD1 (6 bases). CDR1 PRHDT and CDR2 FYEKMQ come from the germline V gene (reference sequence). The CDR3 is 19 amino acids. Trimming shortened V by 0 bases and J by 0 bases, and 20 bases separated the two germline ends. The CDR3 reads CASSLGDSYTVSMNTEAFF. As DNA, the CDR3 is TGTGCCAGCAGCTTAGGGGACAGCTACACAGTGTCCATGAACACTGAAGCTTTCTTT.

The gene calls are TRBV28 and TRBJ2-5; TRBD1 matches at 8 bases. V lost 5 bases, J lost 1 base, and 9 bases stayed unmatched. CDR3 length: 16 amino acids. CDR1 and CDR2 from the germline V gene are MDHEN and SYDVKM. The CDR3 DNA sequence: TGTGCCAGCAGTCTTGCCGGACAGGGTCTCCAAGAGACCCAGTACTTC. This codes for CASSLAGQGLQETQYF.

The V and J genes are TRBV5-1 and TRBJ1-5, with TRBD1 matching over 7 bases. Germline V CDR1 and CDR2: SGHRS, YFSETQ. After removal of 0 bases from V and 6 bases from J, the junction contained 0 bases not matched to a gene. The CDR3 consists of 13 residues. The CDR3 bases are TGCGCCAGCAGCTTGGGACAGGGTCAGCCCCAGCATTTT. It is translated as CASSLGQGQPQHF.

The rearrangement uses TRBV9 and TRBJ2-7, with D possibly matching TRBD2 (6 bases). The CDR3 length is 14 residues. CDR1 is SGDLS, CDR2 YYNGEE, per germline. Trimming left V 3 bases short and J 6 bases short, with 16 bases between. The DNA for the CDR3 is TGTGCCAGCAGCGCTAGGGGAGGATCGGGCGAGCAGTACTTC. This encodes CASSARGGSGEQYF.

The chain combines TRBV12-5 with TRBJ2-1; possible D gene TRBD1, 5 bases. This CDR3 has 12 residues. Germline lookup yields CDR1 LGHNT and CDR2 FRNRAP. Trimming took 5 bases from V and 5 from J, leaving 7 bases between them. The CDR3 nucleotides read TGTGCTAGTGGTGTGGACAACAATGAGCAGTTCTTC. It specifies CASGVDNNEQFF.

The rearrangement joins TRBV5-1 to TRBJ2-3, with 9 positions matching TRBD2. CDR3 size: 16 residues. J gave up 2 bases and V 2 bases, and 6 bases lay outside the gene matches. The germline gives CDR1 SGHRS, CDR2 YFSETQ. CDR3 nucleotides: TGCGCCAGCAGCTTACGAGCGGGGGGCCTCACAGATACGCAGTATTTT. Amino acid sequence: CASSLRAGGLTDTQYF.

This chain connects TRBV6-1 to TRBJ2-7, with TRBD1 matching over 12 bases. Trimming removed 10 bases from V and 6 bases from J; junction bases left unmatched: 7. The CDR3 totals 13 residues. The germline V gene has CDR1 MNHNS and CDR2 SASEGT. CDR3 nucleotide sequence: TGTGCCACCCCGGGACAGGGGGCAGGCGAGCAGTACTTC. Translating it yields CATPGQGAGEQYF.

The chain links TRBV7-2 to TRBJ2-5; no definite D call. Germline lookup yields CDR1 SGHTA and CDR2 FQGNSA. This CDR3 contains 14 residues. With 3 bases removed from V and 5 bases from J, the gap between germline ends came to 13 bases. The CDR3, as DNA: TGTGCCAGCAGCTTTATGAGTTCTTCGGAGACCCAGTACTTC. This gives the protein CASSFMSSSETQYF.

This chain joins TRBV27 and TRBJ2-1, with D possibly being TRBD2 (5 bases). Germline CDR1 MNHEY, CDR2 SMNVEV (reference sequence). CDR3 length: 14 amino acids. The V gene lost 5 bases and the J gene lost 3 bases, with 11 bases spanning the gap. CDR3 coding DNA: TGTGCCAGCAGTCCCCGGAGCGGCTACAATGAGCAGTTCTTC. This codes for CASSPRSGYNEQFF.

The gene calls are TRBV29-1 and TRBJ1-5, with TRBD1 as a possible D gene (6 bases). The CDR3 sequence is 13 residues long. The V end was cut by 4 bases, the J end by 7 bases, with 14 bases between. Germline-derived CDR1 and CDR2 are SQVTM and ANQGSEA. The CDR3 region has the DNA TGCAGCGTTGGATGGGGGCGGGAGCAGCCCCAGCATTTT. This codes for CSVGWGREQPQHF. Together with reference TRBV29-1 and TRBJ1-5, the CDR3 gives the full variable domain: SAVISQKPSRDICQRGTSLTIQCQVDSQVTMMFWYRQQPGQSLTLIATANQGSEATYESGFVIDKFPISRPNLTFSTLTVSNMSPEDSSIYLCSVGWGREQPQHFGDGTRLSIL.

This rearrangement joins TRBV6-5 to TRBJ2-5; tentatively, D is TRBD2 (5 bases). Trimming cost V 6 bases and J 5 bases, with 16 bases left between them. The germline V gene has CDR1 MNHEY and CDR2 SVGAGI. The CDR3 sequence is 14 residues long. The CDR3 DNA reads TGTGCCAGCAGGACGGGTGTCGGGGTGGAGACCCAGTACTTC. This codes for CASRTGVGVETQYF.

This rearrangement joins TRBV11-2 to TRBJ1-2; no definite D call. V was shortened by 5 bases and J by 8 bases, with 18 bases between the two germline ends. CDR3 size: 14 residues. The germline V gene encodes CDR1 SGHAT and CDR2 FQNNGV. The CDR3 nucleotides are TGTGCCAGCAGCCCCCACTCTCTGATGATCGGCTACACCTTC. It codes for CASSPHSLMIGYTF.

The chain employs TRBV10-2 and TRBJ2-7; D is unresolved. Per germline, CDR1 WSHSY and CDR2 SAAADI. The CDR3 has 13 amino acids. V lost 4 bases and J 6 bases, leaving 13 bases between the germline ends. The chain's CDR3 is CASSVAASREQYF. In nucleotides, the CDR3 is TGCGCCAGCAGTGTGGCAGCTAGTCGCGAGCAGTACTTC.

The chain couples TRBV5-6 to TRBJ2-7; D might be TRBD2 (5 bases). Trimming took 7 bases from V and 0 from J, leaving 8 bases between them. The length of the CDR3 is 12 residues. Germline V CDR1 and CDR2: SGHDT, YYEEEE. The CDR3 region has the DNA TGTGCCAGCTCGAGGGACTCCTACGAGCAGTACTTC. Protein sequence: CASSRDSYEQYF.

The rearrangement links TRBV28 to TRBJ2-2, with a possible D match to TRBD2 (6 bases). Germline loops: CDR1 MDHEN, CDR2 SYDVKM. The CDR3 extends over 13 amino acids. Trimming pared 8 bases from V and 3 bases from J, leaving 10 bases between. The CDR3 spells CASSGEDTGELFF. CDR3 nucleotides: TGTGCCAGCTCGGGGGAGGACACCGGGGAGCTGTTTTTT.

The chain has TRBV2 and TRBJ2-1; D is possibly TRBD2 (5 bases). This CDR3 is 12 amino acids long. Germline V CDR1 and CDR2: SNHLY, FYNNEI. Trimming cost V 6 bases and J 7 bases, with 10 bases left between them. The CDR3, as DNA: TGTGCCAGCAGGGTCGGAGGTAATGAGCAGTTCTTC. Translating gives CASRVGGNEQFF.

V is TRBV7-9 and J is TRBJ1-1; 9 bases are shared with TRBD1. V shed 5 bases and J 4 bases; nucleotides not matched to a gene: 5. The CDR3 has 14 residues. CDR1 and CDR2 from the germline V gene are SEHNR and FQNEAQ (reference sequence). The CDR3 spells CASSPRQGVTEAFF. The CDR3 region has the DNA TGTGCCAGCAGCCCAAGACAGGGGGTCACTGAAGCTTTCTTT.

The chain carries TRBV29-1 and TRBJ2-7, with 9 bases lining up with TRBD1. Trimming cost V 5 bases and J 4 bases; bases outside gene matches: 12. Germline assignment: CDR1 SQVTM and CDR2 ANQGSEA. The CDR3 has 15 residues. The DNA for the CDR3 is TGCAGCGTTATACTAACAGGGGGCGACGAGTACGAGCAGTACTTC. Amino acid sequence: CSVILTGGDEYEQYF.